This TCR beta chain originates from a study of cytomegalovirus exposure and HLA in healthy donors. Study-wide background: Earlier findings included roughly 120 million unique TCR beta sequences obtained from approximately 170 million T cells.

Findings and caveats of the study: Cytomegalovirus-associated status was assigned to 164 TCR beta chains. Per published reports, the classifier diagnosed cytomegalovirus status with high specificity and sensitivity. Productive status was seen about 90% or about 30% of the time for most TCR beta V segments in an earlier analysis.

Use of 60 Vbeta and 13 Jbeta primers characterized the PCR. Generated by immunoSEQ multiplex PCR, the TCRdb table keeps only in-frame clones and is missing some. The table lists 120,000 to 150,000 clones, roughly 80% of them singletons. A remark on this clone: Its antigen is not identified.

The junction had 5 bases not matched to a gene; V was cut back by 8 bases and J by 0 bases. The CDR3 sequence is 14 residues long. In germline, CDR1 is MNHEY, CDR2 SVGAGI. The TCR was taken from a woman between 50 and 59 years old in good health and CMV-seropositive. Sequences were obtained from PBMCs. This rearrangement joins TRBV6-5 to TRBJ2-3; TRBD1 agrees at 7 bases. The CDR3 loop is CASYQQGSTDTQYF. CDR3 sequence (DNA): TGTGCCAGCTACCAACAGGGGAGCACAGATACGCAGTATTTT.